These 26 T cell receptor beta chains originate from one sample sequenced in a study of spatial heterogeneity in lung cancer. Each CDR3 protein gets one entry after TCRdb re-called the 5' RACE reads with MiXCR. The table has 40,000 to 50,000 distinct CDR3 sequences, approximately 7.6% seen once. Described time point: sample taken at primary tumor resection. The input material, whole RNA from tumor, nontumor lung or frozen PBMC, was sequenced unsorted. Source: PBMCs, taken at surgery. These receptors originate from a female donor with early-stage non-small cell lung cancer.

This clonotype was seen only a few times. CDR3 protein: CASSLSWGGLGGYTF. CDR3 nucleotide sequence: TGTGCCAGCAGTTTATCGTGGGGGGGGTTGGGGGGCTACACCTTC. The chain joins TRBV27 to TRBJ1-2; weak D call: TRBD1 (5 bases). The CDR3 sequence is 15 residues long. V shed 0 bases and J shed 8 bases, with 16 bases lying between them. CDR1 is MNHEY and CDR2 is SMNVEV in the germline V gene (reference sequence).

The table lists this clonotype with a few counts. The chain links TRBV6-2 or TRBV6-3 to TRBJ2-2; TRBD2 is a possible D gene (5 bases). The CDR3 spans 17 residues. CDR1 MNHEY and CDR2 SVGEGT come from the germline V gene. V lost 2 bases to trimming and J lost 8 bases, with 21 bases between them. The CDR3 reads CASSYGRLLDKWGELFF. CDR3 nucleotides: TGTGCCAGCAGTTACGGGAGACTATTGGATAAATGGGGGGAGCTGTTTTTT.

This clonotype was detected many times. The chain employs TRBV7-2 and TRBJ2-1; 9 bases are a match to TRBD1. Germline CDR1 and CDR2: SGHTA and FQGNSA. This CDR3 is 17 amino acids long. J gave up 9 bases and V 0 bases, and 12 bases lay outside the gene matches. The CDR3 protein is CASSLAVAVDRGGEQFF. CDR3 DNA: TGTGCCAGCAGCTTAGCGGTAGCTGTGGACAGGGGTGGTGAGCAGTTCTTC.

This clonotype was seen a handful of times. J is TRBJ2-7 and V is TRBV7-2; D gene ambiguous. This CDR3 spans 14 amino acids. Germline values: CDR1 SGHTA, CDR2 FQGNSA. V shed 1 base and J shed 4 bases, with 11 bases lying between them. The CDR3 here is CASSLGNGQYEQYF. CDR3 in DNA: TGTGCCAGCAGCTTAGGGAATGGTCAATACGAGCAGTACTTC.

The chain links TRBV6-1 to TRBJ1-1; possibly TRBD1 for D (6 bases). The V gene's germline CDR1 is MNHNS and CDR2 SASEGT. The CDR3 contains 11 residues. Trimming took 10 bases from V and 5 from J, leaving 11 bases between them. CDR3 region: CATRGGTEAFF. DNA for the CDR3: TGTGCCACCAGGGGAGGGACTGAAGCTTTCTTT.

This clonotype came up a few times. The junction does not match germline at one end; this may be a read error. The rearrangement uses TRBV29-1 and TRBJ2-3; 8 bases line up with TRBD2. Germline lookup yields CDR1 SQVTM and CDR2 ANQGSEA. The CDR3 covers 14 residues. This CDR3 is CSVGGRGGTDTQYF. DNA of the CDR3: TGCAGCGTTGGGGGACGGGGGGGCACCGATACGCAGTATTTT.

Ten or more counts support this clonotype. This sequence joins TRBV4-1 and TRBJ1-1; the match to TRBD1 covers 7 bases. Trimming took 4 bases from V and 4 from J; bases not matched to a gene: 15. CDR1 and CDR2 (germline): MGHRA, YSYEKL. The CDR3 contains 17 residues. The CDR3 here is CASSPVQGTTRVTEAFF. The CDR3 region has the DNA TGCGCCAGCAGCCCTGTACAGGGGACCACCAGAGTCACTGAAGCTTTCTTT.

This clonotype was counted a few times. The chain couples TRBV4-3 to TRBJ1-2, with TRBD1 as a possible D gene (5 bases). This CDR3 spans 18 amino acids. Trimming took off 1 base at V and 2 bases at J, with 20 bases between the two ends. From germline, CDR1 is LGHNA and CDR2 YSLEER. The CDR3 is CASSQVRDPTRENYGYTF. The CDR3 DNA reads as TGCGCCAGCAGCCAAGTAAGGGACCCCACTCGGGAGAACTATGGCTACACCTTC.

This clonotype was detected a few times. V gene TRBV20-1 combines with J gene TRBJ2-6; D uncertain. CDR3 length: 15 amino acids. Germline V gene lookup returns CDR1 DFQATT and CDR2 SNEGSKA (reference sequence). V was clipped by 6 bases and J by 0 bases, with 12 bases between them. The CDR3 DNA reads as TGCAGTGCCCAGTCAAGAGTCTCTGGGGCCAACGTCCTGACTTTC. This sequence encodes CSAQSRVSGANVLTF.

Ten or more counts support this clonotype. The genes are TRBV20-1 and TRBJ1-5, with 9 positions matching TRBD1. The length of the CDR3 is 13 residues. Germline trimming cut 5 bases from V and 5 bases from J; bases unmatched to any gene: 4. Germline V gene sequence: CDR1 DFQATT, CDR2 SNEGSKA (reference sequence). CDR3 region: CSASQGADQPQHF. DNA of the CDR3: TGCAGTGCTTCACAGGGGGCCGATCAGCCCCAGCATTTT.

The table lists this clonotype with many counts. This chain connects TRBV7-2 to TRBJ2-7, with 10 bases that match TRBD1. The germline CDR1 and CDR2 sequences are SGHTA and FQGNSA. V gave up 1 base and J gave up 4 bases; unmatched junction bases: 7. The CDR3 has 16 amino acids. CDR3 bases: TGTGCCAGCAGCTTAGGGGGGGGACAGGGGTCATACGAGCAGTACTTC. Its protein product is CASSLGGGQGSYEQYF.

This clonotype was picked up many times. This chain joins TRBV28 and TRBJ2-3; 7 nucleotides align to TRBD1. The germline CDR1 and CDR2 sequences are MDHEN and SYDVKM. J lost 1 base, V lost 5 bases, and 15 bases had no gene match. This CDR3 has 18 amino acids. Here the CDR3 reads CASSPSKYGDSRTDTQYF. The CDR3 DNA reads as TGTGCCAGCAGTCCGTCAAAATACGGGGACAGTCGCACAGATACGCAGTATTTT.

This clonotype was counted a few times. V gene TRBV14 combines with J gene TRBJ2-5; 14 nucleotides match TRBD2. Germline V gene data show CDR1 as SGHDN and CDR2 as FVKESK. This CDR3 is 21 amino acids long. V was clipped by 5 bases and J by 2 bases; unmatched bases: 19. As DNA, the CDR3 is TGTGCCAGCAGCGCCCGACTAGCGGGGGGGAAACTTCCGTTACTGCAAGAGACCCAGTACTTC. As protein: CASSARLAGGKLPLLQETQYF.

This clonotype was counted a few times. This chain connects TRBV6-5 to TRBJ1-2; TRBD1 matches at 12 bases. The CDR3 consists of 18 residues. Germline CDR1 is MNHEY and CDR2 is SVGAGI. J gave up 2 bases and V 5 bases, and 12 bases lay outside the gene matches. CDR3 amino acids: CASSRDRGLLIPNYGYTF. For the CDR3, the DNA is TGTGCCAGCAGTCGGGACAGGGGGCTTCTCATCCCGAACTATGGCTACACCTTC.

The chain recombines TRBV20-1 with TRBJ1-1; the D is unclear. Trimming removed 3 bases at V and 0 bases at J, with 8 bases between. The CDR3 extends over 13 amino acids. The germline gives CDR1 DFQATT, CDR2 SNEGSKA (reference sequence). CDR3 sequence (DNA): TGCAGTGCTAGCGGGAGGATGAACACTGAAGCTTTCTTT. Its translation: CSASGRMNTEAFF.

The V and J genes are TRBV10-3 and TRBJ2-3; D may match TRBD1 or TRBD2 (7 bases each). Germline assignment: CDR1 ENHRY and CDR2 SYGVKD. Between the trimmed V and J ends, which lost 2 bases and 3 bases, there was a span of 27 bases. The length of the CDR3 is 20 residues. CDR3 nucleotides: TGTGCCATCAGTGAGCCAGGGGGGGCAGGGCCCCCGGTCGGGACAGATACGCAGTATTTT. As protein: CAISEPGGAGPPVGTDTQYF.

A few counts support this clonotype. The chain carries TRBV6-2 or TRBV6-3 and TRBJ2-3; D unresolved. The CDR3 is made up of 20 amino acids. Germline V lookup: CDR1 MNHEY, CDR2 SVGEGT. Trimming pared 0 bases from V and 0 bases from J, leaving 22 bases between. DNA for the CDR3: TGTGCCAGCAGTTACTCGATGGCCCATAGGACCCATGAAAGCACAGATACGCAGTATTTT. Residues: CASSYSMAHRTHESTDTQYF.

The CDR3 protein is CASSLGPVGTEAFF. The CDR3 DNA is TGTGCCAGCAGCTTAGGTCCAGTAGGGACTGAAGCTTTCTTT. This chain connects TRBV11-3 to TRBJ1-1; D ambiguous. CDR1 and CDR2 (germline): SGHNT, YENEEA. The CDR3 totals 14 residues. Between the trimmed V and J ends, which lost 1 base and 5 bases, there was a span of 11 bases.

This clonotype was counted a few times. The rearrangement links TRBV3-1 to TRBJ2-5, with 14 bases that match TRBD2. Germline values: CDR1 LGHDT, CDR2 YNNKEL (reference sequence). This CDR3 comprises 16 residues. V was clipped by 4 bases and J by 4 bases; unmatched bases: 5. CDR3 amino acids: CASSPTSGGAGETQYF. The CDR3, as DNA: TGTGCCAGCAGCCCGACTAGCGGGGGGGCCGGAGAGACCCAGTACTTC.

In its sample, this clonotype was seen a few times. The chain combines TRBV7-2 with TRBJ2-7; 7 nucleotides match TRBD1. The CDR3 runs to 16 residues. Looked up from germline, CDR1 is SGHTA and CDR2 is FQGNSA. Trimming took 1 base from V and 5 from J; bases not matched to a gene: 11. The CDR3 is CASSLVGQGVSHEQYF. The DNA for the CDR3 is TGTGCCAGCAGCTTAGTTGGGCAGGGGGTAAGCCACGAGCAGTACTTC.

This clonotype was observed a few times. This chain joins TRBV19 and TRBJ1-5; a weak D match, TRBD1 (6 bases). This CDR3 spans 14 amino acids. Germline CDR1 reads LNHDA; CDR2 reads SQIVND (reference sequence). V dropped 9 bases and J dropped 2 bases, with 14 bases sitting between them. The DNA of the CDR3 is TGTGCCAGCACGGACAGCTACCGCAATCAGCCCCAGCATTTT. Translating it yields CASTDSYRNQPQHF.

This clonotype was detected many times. V gene TRBV20-1 combines with J gene TRBJ2-5; D not certain. Germline CDR1 reads DFQATT; CDR2 reads SNEGSKA (reference sequence). With 3 bases removed from V and 5 bases from J, the gap between germline ends came to 10 bases. This CDR3 region has 12 residues. The chain's CDR3 is CSARTVGETQYF. For the CDR3, the DNA is TGCAGTGCTAGGACGGTTGGGGAGACCCAGTACTTC.

This clonotype was recorded at least ten times. The V gene is TRBV15, the J gene TRBJ2-7, with 8 nucleotides matching TRBD1. V lost 5 bases to trimming and J lost 1 base; unmatched junction nucleotides: 1. This CDR3 has 13 amino acids. Germline V lookup: CDR1 LNHNV, CDR2 YYDKDF (reference sequence). The chain's CDR3 is CATSRDRSYEQYF. CDR3 coding DNA: TGTGCCACCAGCCGGGACAGGTCCTACGAGCAGTACTTC. Full variable domain (outside the CDR3, taken from reference TRBV15 and TRBJ2-7): DAMVIQNPRYQVTQFGKPVTLSCSQTLNHNVMYWYQQKSSQAPKLLFHYYDKDFNNEADTPDNFQSRRPNTSFCFLDIRSPGLGDTAMYLCATSRDRSYEQYFGPGTRLTVT.

V and J are TRBV18 and TRBJ2-3; possible D gene TRBD2, 5 bases. The CDR3 runs 13 residues. The V gene lost 3 bases and the J gene lost 5 bases, with 9 bases spanning the gap. Germline V gene lookup returns CDR1 KGHSH and CDR2 LQKENI. DNA of the CDR3: TGTGCCAGCTCACCCTCCGGGGAAGATACGCAGTATTTT. Amino acids: CASSPSGEDTQYF.

This clonotype appeared many times. The rearrangement uses TRBV11-1 and TRBJ2-3; 7 bases agree with TRBD2. This CDR3 is 14 amino acids long. Germline values: CDR1 SGHAT, CDR2 FQDESV (reference sequence). V lost 5 bases to trimming and J lost 2 bases; unmatched junction nucleotides: 4. CDR3 protein: CASSGGTNTDTQYF. The DNA for the CDR3 is TGTGCCAGCAGCGGCGGGACTAACACAGATACGCAGTATTTT.

V usage is TRBV5-1 and J usage is TRBJ2-2; D not resolved. V lost 0 bases and J 3 bases, leaving 6 bases between the germline ends. Germline V gene lookup returns CDR1 SGHRS and CDR2 YFSETQ. The CDR3 loop spans 14 amino acids. The CDR3 sequence is CASSLALDTGELFF. The DNA of the CDR3 is TGCGCCAGCAGCTTGGCCCTAGACACCGGGGAGCTGTTTTTT.